This T cell receptor beta chain was sequenced during a study of blood T cell repertoires in COVID-19 (dated by TCRdb to about 2020). With regard to the full study: Samples covering the acute and convalescent phases of COVID-19 were provided by collaborators in the United States, Italy and Spain. Where available, HLA class I and class II types were obtained from metadata supplied by the sample provider rather than from assay-based typing. The repertoires were made available in a free public database intended to serve as a resource for research on the immune response to SARS-CoV-2. Subjects who had been exposed to COVID-19, were actively infected with it, or had recovered from it provided the deeply sampled blood TCRbeta repertoires that made up the dataset. A de-identified subject ID, COVID-19 status, age in years and sex were almost always included in the sample metadata. The material from the prospective study consisted of cDNA or gDNA derived from T cells, B-cell-depleted T cells, or PBMCs. Samples came from the ongoing ImmuneRACE study (first 160 participants) plus 1,254 subjects from 6 global collaborators.

This clone was seen only once. Its antigen is unknown. The input lacks base qualities; no much larger clone sits a single base away. General findings and caveats noted by the study authors: How much clinical and demographic metadata was included differed by source and by participant, and the metadata was provided uncurated.

The collaborating institutions used their own protocols to collect whole blood in K2EDTA tubes. Collaborator samples were shipped for TCRbeta analysis as frozen whole blood, isolated PBMCs, or DNA extracted from either sample type. TCRbeta CDR3 regions were amplified from genomic DNA by means of the immunoSEQ Assay, a bias-controlled multiplex PCR. As for the authors' bioinformatics: Within the assay, amplification of reference gene primers was used to estimate how many nucleated cells each sample contained. To quantify the absolute abundance of each unique TCRbeta CDR3 rearrangement, sequence reads were collapsed and filtered. Productive Simpson clonality was computed per sample as the square root of Simpson's diversity index over productive rearrangements. Imported from immuneACCESS, the table was reduced by TCRdb to in-frame sequences with V and J called. These copies leave out some clones; in studies compared against another copy, an unresolved V gene accounts for under half, and the cause of the remainder is not known. V and J calls and clone size are copied from that table; D and trimming were computed from the DNA. This sample is represented by around 290,000 clones; roughly 89% of them were singletons. About 4.6% of the sample rests with the top ten.

The germline V and J ends show losses of 2 bases and 5 bases respectively, and no gene match explains 4 bases of the junction. The germline V gene gives CDR1 as KGHSH and CDR2 as LQKENI. From the cysteine up to the phenylalanine, the CDR3 has a length of 15 residues. Just the 45-base CDR3 DNA is kept, in frame starting at base 1. This sequence uses TRBV18 and TRBJ2-1; 9 junctional bases match TRBD1. The sample taken for sequencing was peripheral blood. The clonotype was recovered from a man aged 35-49 years with acute or convalescent COVID-19. The CDR3 has the sequence CASSPERQGDNEQFF. The bases read TGTGCCAGCTCACCAGAGCGACAGGGGGACAATGAGCAGTTCTTC.